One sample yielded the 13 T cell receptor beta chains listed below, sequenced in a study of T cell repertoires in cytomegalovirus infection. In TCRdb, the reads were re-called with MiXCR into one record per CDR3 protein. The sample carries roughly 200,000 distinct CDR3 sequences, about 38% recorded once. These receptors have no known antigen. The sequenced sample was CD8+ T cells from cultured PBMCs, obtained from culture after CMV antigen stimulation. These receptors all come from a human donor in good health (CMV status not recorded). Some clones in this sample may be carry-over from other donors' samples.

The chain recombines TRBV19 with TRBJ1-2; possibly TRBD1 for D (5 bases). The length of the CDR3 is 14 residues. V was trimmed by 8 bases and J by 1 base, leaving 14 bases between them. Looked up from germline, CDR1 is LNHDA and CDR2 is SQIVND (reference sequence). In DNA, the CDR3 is TGTGCCAGTGGAGGGGCGAACTTTAACTATGGCTACACCTTC. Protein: CASGGANFNYGYTF.

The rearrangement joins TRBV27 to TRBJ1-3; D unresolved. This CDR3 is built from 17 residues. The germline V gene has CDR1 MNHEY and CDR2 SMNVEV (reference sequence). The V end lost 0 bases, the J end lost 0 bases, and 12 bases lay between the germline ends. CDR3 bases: TGTGCCAGCAGTTTATCGTTTGGGTTTTTCTCTGGAAACACCATATATTTT. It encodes CASSLSFGFFSGNTIYF.

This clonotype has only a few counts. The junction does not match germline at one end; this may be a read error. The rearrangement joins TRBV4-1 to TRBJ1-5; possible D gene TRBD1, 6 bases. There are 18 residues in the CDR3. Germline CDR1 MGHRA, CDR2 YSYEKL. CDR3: CASSPRTGKGIGNQPQHF. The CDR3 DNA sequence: TGTGCCAGCAGCCCTCGAACAGGGAAAGGTATAGGCAATCAGCCCCAGCATTTT.

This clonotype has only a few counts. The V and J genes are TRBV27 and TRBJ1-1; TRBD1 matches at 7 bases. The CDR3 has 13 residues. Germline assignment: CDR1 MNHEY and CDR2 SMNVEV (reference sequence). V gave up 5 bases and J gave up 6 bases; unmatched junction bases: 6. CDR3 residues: CASSRGQLAEAFF. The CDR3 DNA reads TGTGCCAGCAGTAGGGGACAGTTGGCTGAAGCTTTCTTT.

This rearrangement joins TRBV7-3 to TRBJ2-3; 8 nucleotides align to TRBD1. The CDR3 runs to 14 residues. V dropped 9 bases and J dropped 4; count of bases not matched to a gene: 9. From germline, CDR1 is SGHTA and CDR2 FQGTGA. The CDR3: CASPDRDLSDTQYF. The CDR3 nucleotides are TGTGCCAGTCCGGACAGGGATCTTTCAGATACGCAGTATTTT.

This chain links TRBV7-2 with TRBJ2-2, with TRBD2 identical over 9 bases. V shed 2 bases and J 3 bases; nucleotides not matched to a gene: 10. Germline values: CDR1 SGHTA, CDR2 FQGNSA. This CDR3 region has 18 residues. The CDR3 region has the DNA TGTGCCAGCAGCTTAATCGGTGGCGGGGGGGGCTACACCGGGGAGCTGTTTTTT. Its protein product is CASSLIGGGGGYTGELFF.

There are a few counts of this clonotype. CDR3 coding DNA: TGTGCCAGCAGCCAAGATACCGGGACCCCCAATCAGCCCCAGCATTTT. Its protein product is CASSQDTGTPNQPQHF. This chain uses TRBV4-2 with TRBJ1-5; D might be TRBD1 (5 bases). Per germline, CDR1 LGHNA and CDR2 YNFKEQ. The CDR3 runs 16 residues. Trimming removed 0 bases from V and 3 bases from J, with 12 bases in between.

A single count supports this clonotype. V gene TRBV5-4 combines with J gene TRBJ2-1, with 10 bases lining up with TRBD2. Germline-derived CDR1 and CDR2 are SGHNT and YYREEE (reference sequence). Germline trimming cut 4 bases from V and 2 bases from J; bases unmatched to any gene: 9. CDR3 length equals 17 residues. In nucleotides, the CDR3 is TGTGCCAGCAGCGCCTCGCCTAGCGGGAGCGCCTACAATGAGCAGTTCTTC. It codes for CASSASPSGSAYNEQFF.

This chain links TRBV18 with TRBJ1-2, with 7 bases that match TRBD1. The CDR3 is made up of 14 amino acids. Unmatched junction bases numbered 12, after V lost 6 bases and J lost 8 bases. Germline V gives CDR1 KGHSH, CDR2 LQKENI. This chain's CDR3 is CASSPGQEGMGYTF. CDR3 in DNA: TGTGCCAGCTCGCCCGGACAGGAGGGAATGGGCTACACCTTC.

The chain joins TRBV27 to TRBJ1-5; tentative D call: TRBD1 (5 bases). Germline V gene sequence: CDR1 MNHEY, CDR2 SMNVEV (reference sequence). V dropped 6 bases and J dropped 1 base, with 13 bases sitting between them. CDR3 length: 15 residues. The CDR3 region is CASRGVWGSNQPQHF. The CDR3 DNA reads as TGTGCCAGCAGGGGGGTTTGGGGGAGCAATCAGCCCCAGCATTTT.

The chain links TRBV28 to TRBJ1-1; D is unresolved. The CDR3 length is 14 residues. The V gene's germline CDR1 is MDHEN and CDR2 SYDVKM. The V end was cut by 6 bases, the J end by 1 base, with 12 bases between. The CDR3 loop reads CASSLRRKNTEAFF. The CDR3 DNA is TGTGCCAGCAGCTTGCGTAGAAAGAACACTGAAGCTTTCTTT.

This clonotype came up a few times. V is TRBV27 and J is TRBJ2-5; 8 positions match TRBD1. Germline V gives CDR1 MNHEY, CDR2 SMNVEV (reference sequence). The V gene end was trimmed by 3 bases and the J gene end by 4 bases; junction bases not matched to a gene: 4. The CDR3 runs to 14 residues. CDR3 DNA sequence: TGTGCCAGCAGTTTTGACAGGGGATCAGAGACCCAGTACTTC. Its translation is CASSFDRGSETQYF.

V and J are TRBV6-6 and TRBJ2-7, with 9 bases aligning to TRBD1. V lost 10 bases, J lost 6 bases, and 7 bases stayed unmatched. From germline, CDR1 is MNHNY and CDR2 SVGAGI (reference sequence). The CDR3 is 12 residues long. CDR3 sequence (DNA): TGTGCCACCATGGGACAGGGAAGCGAGCAGTACTTC. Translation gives CATMGQGSEQYF.